The sequence of this T cell receptor (beta chain) was determined in a study of shared T cell receptors in the human thymus. V was clipped by 3 bases and J by 0 bases, with 16 bases between them. In germline, CDR1 is SGHRS, CDR2 YFSETQ. The CDR3 contains 17 residues. Assay: immunoSEQ multiplex PCR; the TCRdb copy retains only in-frame clones and omits some. In the table there are 650,000 to 950,000 clones, around 85% of which are singletons. This clone was seen once. These data also formed part of another study, on human thymus T cells. That paper adds: The study used thymus tissue resected during corrective heart surgery.

The V gene is TRBV5-1, the J gene TRBJ1-3; a possible D gene is TRBD1 (5 bases). The receptor comes from a girl under two years old with a congenital heart defect. Sequencing was done on a sample of thymocytes. The CDR3: CASSWTPQGPSGNTIYF. DNA for the CDR3: TGCGCCAGCAGCTGGACCCCTCAGGGTCCCTCTGGAAACACCATATATTTT.